This is a list of T cell receptor beta chains from one sample in a study of human thymus T cells. The method was immunoSEQ multiplex PCR; TCRdb's version includes in-frame clones alone and lacks a portion of them. The table has more than 45,000 clones, approximately 93% seen once. The sequencing sample was made of blood. The receptors originated from a boy less than two years old with a congenital heart defect but otherwise immunologically healthy. Both conserved end residues are part of each CDR3. A D gene is named only where the DNA matches it firmly. Some rows have no size entry. The others give once, few or many, or a class for an expanded clone.

size	D	V	J	DNA	CDR3
.	.	TRBV5-1	TRBJ1-1	TGCGCCAGCAGCGCCAGGGGGAACACTGAAGCTTTCTTT	CASSARGNTEAFF
.	.	TRBV9	TRBJ2-1	TGTGCCAGCAGCGTAGGGCTAGGGAGTTACAATGAGCAGTTCTTC	CASSVGLGSYNEQFF
.	TRBD1	TRBV5-1	TRBJ2-7	TGCGCCAGCAGCCCGGGACAGGGGGCCTACGAGCAGTACTTC	CASSPGQGAYEQYF
.	TRBD1	TRBV13	TRBJ2-5	TGTGCCATCAGCCTAGTGGGACAGGGCCCTATCCGGACTATCCTTTACGAGACCCAGTACTTC	CAISLVGQGPIRTILYETQYF
.	.	TRBV28	TRBJ2-1	TGTGCCAGCAGCCCGACTAGTAATGTCGATGAGCAGTTCTTC	CASSPTSNVDEQFF
.	.	TRBV10-3	TRBJ1-5	TGTGCCATCAGTGAGTCGGATCAGCCCCAGCATTTT	CAISESDQPQHF
once	.	TRBV27	TRBJ2-1	TGTGCCAGCAGTCTTAGGAATGAGCAGTTCTTC	CASSLRNEQFF
once	.	TRBV10-2	TRBJ2-5	TGCGCCAGCTCCTTAAAGCGGTACCAAGAGACCCAGTACTTC	CASSLKRYQETQYF
few	.	TRBV19	TRBJ1-1	TGTGCCAGTAGTTGGGTGCTCCGGATGATGAACACTGAAGCTTTCTTT	CASSWVLRMMNTEAFF
.	.	TRBV5-6	TRBJ2-5	TGTGCCAGCAGCTTCGCGGGAGAGACCCAGTACTTC	CASSFAGETQYF
.	TRBD2	TRBV11-2	TRBJ2-5	TGTGCCAGCAGCCCTCCCACCGGGAGGGTAGAGACCCAGTACTTC	CASSPPTGRVETQYF